The entry below gives a single T cell receptor (beta chain) sequence along with its context. This record comes from a study of response to subunit inactivated influenza vaccine. V was pared by 3 bases and J by 2 bases, with 3 bases of the junction left unmatched. There are 15 residues in the CDR3. A single record per CDR3 protein comes from TCRdb applying MiXCR to the RT-PCR reads. The sample has roughly 500,000 distinct CDR3 sequences, approximately 24% seen once. The sample was also reused in another study, on T cells expressing NK-cell markers. That study adds: The cDNA for TCR beta came from 5'RACE template switching with UMIs. Within the sequenced cohort of eight donors, seven exhibited HCMV seropositivity and one was seronegative. Sorting of alpha-beta TCR T cells alone was achieved in several experiments with an anti-gamma-delta TCR antibody. In roughly six donors, dominant NKG2C+ clonotypes were about 1.0-7.5% of CD8+ T cells.

The V gene is TRBV12-3 or TRBV12-4, the J gene TRBJ2-7, with TRBD2 identical over 11 bases. The TCR was taken from a man aged 50-60 years who received an inactivated influenza vaccine. This specimen was CD4+ T cells sorted from PBMCs, taken 11 to 12 days after vaccination. CDR3 nucleotide sequence: TGTGCCAGCAGTTTGGGGACTAGCGGAACCTACGAGCAGTACTTC. Translated, it gives CASSLGTSGTYEQYF.